This T cell receptor (beta chain) originates from a study of blood T cells in healthy people across ages. The junction had 5 bases not matched to a gene; V was cut back by 3 bases and J by 2 bases. The CDR3 loop spans 15 amino acids. The germline V gene has CDR1 SGHTA and CDR2 FQGNSA. Primed by a sample-barcoded 5' primer and a J-beta primer mix, a second PCR proceeded for roughly 7 to 11 cycles. In TCRdb, the 5' RACE reads were re-called with MiXCR into one record per CDR3 protein. In the table there are about a million distinct CDR3 sequences, 51% of which are singletons. This clonotype was found a few times.

The source material was blood. The rearrangement joins TRBV7-2 to TRBJ2-3, with 7 bases identical to TRBD1. The receptor comes from a woman aged 55-70 years in good health. The CDR3 region is CASSLSGQNTDTQYF. CDR3 DNA: TGTGCCAGCAGCTTGTCGGGACAGAACACAGATACGCAGTATTTT.